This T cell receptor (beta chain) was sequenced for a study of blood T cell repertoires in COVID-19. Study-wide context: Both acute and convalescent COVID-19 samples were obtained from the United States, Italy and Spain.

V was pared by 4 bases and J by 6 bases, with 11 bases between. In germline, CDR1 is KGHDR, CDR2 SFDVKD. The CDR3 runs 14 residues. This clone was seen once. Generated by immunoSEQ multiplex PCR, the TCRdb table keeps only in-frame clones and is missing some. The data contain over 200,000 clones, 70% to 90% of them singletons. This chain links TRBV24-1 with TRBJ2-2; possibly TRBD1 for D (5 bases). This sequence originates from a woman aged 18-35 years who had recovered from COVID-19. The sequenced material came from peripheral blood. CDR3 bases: TGTGCCACCAGTGACTCCGAACAGGCCGGGGAGCTGTTTTTT. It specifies CATSDSEQAGELFF.